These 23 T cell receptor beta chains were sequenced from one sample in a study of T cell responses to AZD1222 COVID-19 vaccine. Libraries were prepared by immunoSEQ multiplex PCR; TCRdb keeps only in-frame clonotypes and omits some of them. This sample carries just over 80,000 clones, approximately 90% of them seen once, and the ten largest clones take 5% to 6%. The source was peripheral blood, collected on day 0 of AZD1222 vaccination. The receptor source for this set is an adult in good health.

CDR3 sequence reads: CASSLGGVGNTIYF. CDR3 bases: TGTGCCAGCAGCTTAGGGGGCGTTGGAAACACCATATATTTT. The rearrangement uses TRBV11-3 and TRBJ1-3, with D possibly matching TRBD1 (5 bases). Trimming cost V 1 base and J 3 bases, with 7 bases left between them. This CDR3 has 14 amino acids. Germline CDR1 is SGHNT and CDR2 is YENEEA. The complete variable domain, with remaining parts taken from reference TRBV11-3 and TRBJ1-3, reads EAGVVQSPRYKIIEKKQPVAFWCNPISGHNTLYWYLQNLGQGPELLIRYENEEAVDDSQLPKDRFSAERLKGVDSTLKIQPAELGDSAVYLCASSLGGVGNTIYFGEGSWLTVV.

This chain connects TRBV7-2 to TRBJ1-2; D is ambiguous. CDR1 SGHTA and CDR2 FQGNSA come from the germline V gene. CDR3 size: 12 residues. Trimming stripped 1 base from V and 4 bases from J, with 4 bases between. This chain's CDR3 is CASSLGVYGYTF. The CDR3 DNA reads TGTGCCAGCAGCTTAGGTGTCTATGGCTACACCTTC.

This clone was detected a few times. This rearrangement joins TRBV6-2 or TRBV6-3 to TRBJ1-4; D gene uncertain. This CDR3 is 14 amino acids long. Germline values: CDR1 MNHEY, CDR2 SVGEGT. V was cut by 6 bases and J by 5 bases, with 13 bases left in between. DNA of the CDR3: TGTGCCAGCAGCGCCGGGGTTGGAAATGAAAAACTGTTTTTT. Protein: CASSAGVGNEKLFF.

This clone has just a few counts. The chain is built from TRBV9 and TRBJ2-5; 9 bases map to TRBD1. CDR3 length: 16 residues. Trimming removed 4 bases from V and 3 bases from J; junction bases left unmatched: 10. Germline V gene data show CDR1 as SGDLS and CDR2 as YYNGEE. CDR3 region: CASSSGDREIEETQYF. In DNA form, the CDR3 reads TGTGCCAGCAGCTCAGGGGACAGGGAGATTGAAGAGACCCAGTACTTC.

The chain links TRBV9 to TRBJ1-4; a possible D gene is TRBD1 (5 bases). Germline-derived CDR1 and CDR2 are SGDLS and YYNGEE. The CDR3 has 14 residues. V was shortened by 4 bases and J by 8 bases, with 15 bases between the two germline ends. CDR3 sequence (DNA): TGTGCCAGCAGCTCTTCCGGGGCAGGGGAAAAACTGTTTTTT. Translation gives CASSSSGAGEKLFF.

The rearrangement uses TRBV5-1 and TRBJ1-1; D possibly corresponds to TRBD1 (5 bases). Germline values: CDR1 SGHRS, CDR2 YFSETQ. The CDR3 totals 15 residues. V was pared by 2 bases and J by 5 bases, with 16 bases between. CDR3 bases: TGCGCCAGCAGCTTAGGAGGGAAAGAGGGGACTGAAGCTTTCTTT. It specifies CASSLGGKEGTEAFF.

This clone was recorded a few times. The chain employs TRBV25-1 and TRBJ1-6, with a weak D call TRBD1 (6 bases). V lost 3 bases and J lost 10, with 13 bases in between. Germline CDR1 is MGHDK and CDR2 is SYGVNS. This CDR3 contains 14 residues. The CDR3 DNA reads TGTGCCAGCAGTGATCCCAGGACAGAGTCACCCCTCCACTTT. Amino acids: CASSDPRTESPLHF.

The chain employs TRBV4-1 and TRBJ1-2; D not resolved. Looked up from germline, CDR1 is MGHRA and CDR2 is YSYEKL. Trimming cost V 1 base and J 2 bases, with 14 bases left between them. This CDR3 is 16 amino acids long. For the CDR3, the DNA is TGCGCCAGCAGCCAAGTGGTTCCGCAAAAGAACTATGGCTACACCTTC. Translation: CASSQVVPQKNYGYTF.

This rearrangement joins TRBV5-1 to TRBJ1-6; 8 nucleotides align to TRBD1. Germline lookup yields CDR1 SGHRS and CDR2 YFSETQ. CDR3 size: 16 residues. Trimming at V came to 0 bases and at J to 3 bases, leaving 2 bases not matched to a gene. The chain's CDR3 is CASSLAGQGYNSPLHF. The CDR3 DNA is TGCGCCAGCAGCTTGGCCGGACAGGGCTATAATTCACCCCTCCACTTT. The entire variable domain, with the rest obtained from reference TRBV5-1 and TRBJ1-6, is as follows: KAGVTQTPRYLIKTRGQQVTLSCSPISGHRSVSWYQQTPGQGLQFLFEYFSETQRNKGNFPGRFSGRQFSNSRSEMNVSTLELGDSALYLCASSLAGQGYNSPLHFGNGTRLTVT.

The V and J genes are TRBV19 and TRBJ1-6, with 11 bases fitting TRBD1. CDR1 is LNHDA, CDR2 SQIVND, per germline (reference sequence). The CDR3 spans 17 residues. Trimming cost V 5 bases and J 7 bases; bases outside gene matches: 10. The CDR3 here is CASSSRIGTGGNSPLHF. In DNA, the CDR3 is TGTGCCAGTAGTTCCAGAATCGGGACAGGGGGGAATTCACCCCTCCACTTT. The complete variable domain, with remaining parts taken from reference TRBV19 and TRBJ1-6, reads DGGITQSPKYLFRKEGQNVTLSCEQNLNHDAMYWYRQDPGQGLRLIYYSQIVNDFQKGDIAEGYSVSREKKESFPLTVTSAQKNPTAFYLCASSSRIGTGGNSPLHFGNGTRLTVT.

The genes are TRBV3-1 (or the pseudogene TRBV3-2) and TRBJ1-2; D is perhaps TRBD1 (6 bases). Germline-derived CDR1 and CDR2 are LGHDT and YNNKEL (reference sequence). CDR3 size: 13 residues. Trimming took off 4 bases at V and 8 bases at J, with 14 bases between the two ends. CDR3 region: CASSRGGPRGYTF. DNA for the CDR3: TGTGCCAGCAGCCGTGGGGGCCCCCGGGGCTACACCTTC.

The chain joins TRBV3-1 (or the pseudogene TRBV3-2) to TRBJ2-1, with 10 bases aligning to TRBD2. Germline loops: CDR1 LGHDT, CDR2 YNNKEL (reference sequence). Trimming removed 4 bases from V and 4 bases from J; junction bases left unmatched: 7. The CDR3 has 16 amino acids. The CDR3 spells CASSPKLAGLYNEQFF. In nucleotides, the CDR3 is TGTGCCAGCAGCCCAAAACTAGCGGGGTTGTACAATGAGCAGTTCTTC.

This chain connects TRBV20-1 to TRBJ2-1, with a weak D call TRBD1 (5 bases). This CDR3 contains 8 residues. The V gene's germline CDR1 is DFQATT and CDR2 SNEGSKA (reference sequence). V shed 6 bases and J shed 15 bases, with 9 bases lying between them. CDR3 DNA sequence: TGCAGTGCCCCAAGGGGGTTCTTC. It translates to CSAPRGFF.

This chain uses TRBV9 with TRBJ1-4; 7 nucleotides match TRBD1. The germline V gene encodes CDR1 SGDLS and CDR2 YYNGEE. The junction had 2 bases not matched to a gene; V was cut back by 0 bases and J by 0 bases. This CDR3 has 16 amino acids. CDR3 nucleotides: TGTGCCAGCAGCGTAGACAGGGGTGCAACTAATGAAAAACTGTTTTTT. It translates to CASSVDRGATNEKLFF.

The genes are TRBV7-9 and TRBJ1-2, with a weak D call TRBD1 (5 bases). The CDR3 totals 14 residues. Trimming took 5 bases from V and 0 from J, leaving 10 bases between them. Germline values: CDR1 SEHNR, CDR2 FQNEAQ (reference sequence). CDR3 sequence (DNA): TGTGCCAGCAGCCGGGACTGGCCTAACTATGGCTACACCTTC. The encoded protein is CASSRDWPNYGYTF.

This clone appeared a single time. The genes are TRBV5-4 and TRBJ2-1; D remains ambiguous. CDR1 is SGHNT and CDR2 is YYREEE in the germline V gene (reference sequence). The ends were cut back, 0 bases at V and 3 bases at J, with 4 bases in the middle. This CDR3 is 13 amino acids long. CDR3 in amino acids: CASSLVGYNEQFF. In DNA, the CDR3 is TGTGCCAGCAGCTTGGTAGGCTACAATGAGCAGTTCTTC.

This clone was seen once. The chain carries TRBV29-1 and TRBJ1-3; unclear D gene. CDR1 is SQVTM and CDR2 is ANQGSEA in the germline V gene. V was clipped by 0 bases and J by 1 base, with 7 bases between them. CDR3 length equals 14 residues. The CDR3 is CSVEDRGSGNTIYF. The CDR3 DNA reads TGCAGCGTTGAAGATCGCGGGTCTGGAAACACCATATATTTT.

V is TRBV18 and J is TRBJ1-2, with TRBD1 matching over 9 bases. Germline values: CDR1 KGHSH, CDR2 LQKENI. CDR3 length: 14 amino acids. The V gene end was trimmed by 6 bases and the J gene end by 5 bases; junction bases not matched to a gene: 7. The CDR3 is CASSGKQGAYGYTF. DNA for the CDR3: TGTGCCAGCTCGGGGAAACAGGGGGCGTATGGCTACACCTTC.

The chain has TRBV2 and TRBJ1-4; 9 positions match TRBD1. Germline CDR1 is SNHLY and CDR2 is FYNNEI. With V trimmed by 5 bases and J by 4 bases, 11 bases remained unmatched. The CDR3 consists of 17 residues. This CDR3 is CASSSGTGMFLNEKLFF. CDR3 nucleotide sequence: TGTGCCAGCAGTTCCGGGACAGGGATGTTCCTTAATGAAAAACTGTTTTTT.

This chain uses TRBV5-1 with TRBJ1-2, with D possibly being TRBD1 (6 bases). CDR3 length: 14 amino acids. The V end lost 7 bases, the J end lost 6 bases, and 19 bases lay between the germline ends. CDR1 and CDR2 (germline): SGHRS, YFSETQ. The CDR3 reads CASSGKQGLDGYTF. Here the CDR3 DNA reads TGCGCCAGCTCGGGAAAACAGGGTTTGGATGGCTACACCTTC.

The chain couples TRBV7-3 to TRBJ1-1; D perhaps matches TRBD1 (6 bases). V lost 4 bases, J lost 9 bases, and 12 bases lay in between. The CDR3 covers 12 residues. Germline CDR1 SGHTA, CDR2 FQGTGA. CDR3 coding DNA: TGTGCCAGCAGCTCCTTGGACAGAAAAGCTTTCTTT. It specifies CASSSLDRKAFF. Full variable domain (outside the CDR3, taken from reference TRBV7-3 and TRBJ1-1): GAGVSQTPSNKVTEKGKYVELRCDPISGHTALYWYRQSLGQGPEFLIYFQGTGAADDSGLPNDRFFAVRPEGSVSTLKIQRTERGDSAVYLCASSSLDRKAFFGQGTRLTVV.

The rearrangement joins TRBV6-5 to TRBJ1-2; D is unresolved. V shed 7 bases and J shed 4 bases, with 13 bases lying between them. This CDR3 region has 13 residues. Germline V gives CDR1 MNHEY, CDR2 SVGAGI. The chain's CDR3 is CASTLLQPYGYTF. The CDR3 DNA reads TGTGCCAGCACCCTTTTGCAGCCCTATGGCTACACCTTC.

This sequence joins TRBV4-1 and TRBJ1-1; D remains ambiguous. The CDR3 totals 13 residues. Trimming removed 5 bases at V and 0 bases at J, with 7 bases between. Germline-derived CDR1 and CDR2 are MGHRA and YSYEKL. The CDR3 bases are TGCGCCAGCAGCGGGAGGGTGAACACTGAAGCTTTCTTT. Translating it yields CASSGRVNTEAFF.